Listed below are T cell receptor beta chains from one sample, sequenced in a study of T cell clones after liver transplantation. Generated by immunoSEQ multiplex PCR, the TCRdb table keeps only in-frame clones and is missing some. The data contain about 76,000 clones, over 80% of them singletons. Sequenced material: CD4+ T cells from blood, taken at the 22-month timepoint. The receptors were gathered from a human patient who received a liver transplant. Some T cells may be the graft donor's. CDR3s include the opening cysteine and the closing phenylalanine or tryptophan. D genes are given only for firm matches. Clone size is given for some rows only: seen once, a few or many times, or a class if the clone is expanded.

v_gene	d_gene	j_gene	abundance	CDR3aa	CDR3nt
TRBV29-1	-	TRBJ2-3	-	CSVDGDIRADTQYF	TGCAGCGTCGACGGGGACATTAGGGCAGATACGCAGTATTTT
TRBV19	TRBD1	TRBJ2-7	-	CASSITGTDPGEQYF	TGTGCCAGTAGTATAACGGGGACAGACCCTGGCGAGCAGTACTTC
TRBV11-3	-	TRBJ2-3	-	CASSLGEDTQYF	TGTGCCAGCAGCTTAGGTGAAGATACGCAGTATTTT
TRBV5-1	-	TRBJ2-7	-	CASSLGTGSHYEQYF	TGCGCCAGCAGCTTGGGGACCGGGTCCCACTACGAGCAGTACTTC
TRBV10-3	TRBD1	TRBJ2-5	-	CAISDRQGSETQYF	TGTGCCATCAGTGACCGACAGGGTAGTGAGACCCAGTACTTC
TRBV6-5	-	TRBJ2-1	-	CASSSAGMYEQFF	TGTGCCAGCAGTTCGGCAGGGATGTATGAGCAGTTCTTC
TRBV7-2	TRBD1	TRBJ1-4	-	CASSLGPGATGGQKLFF	TGTGCCAGCAGCTTAGGCCCCGGCGCGACAGGGGGTCAAAAACTGTTTTTT
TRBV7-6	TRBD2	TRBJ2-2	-	CASSLKPSTSGRNTGELFF	TGTGCCAGCAGCTTAAAGCCCAGCACTAGCGGGAGGAACACCGGGGAGCTGTTTTTT
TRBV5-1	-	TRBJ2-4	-	CASSAETVAKNIQYF	TGCGCCAGCAGCGCAGAGACAGTAGCCAAAAACATTCAGTACTTC
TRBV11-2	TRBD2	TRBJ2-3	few	CASSEGGGGADTQYF	TGTGCCAGCAGCGAGGGCGGGGGTGGCGCAGATACGCAGTATTTT
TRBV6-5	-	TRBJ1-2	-	CASSTGSPYGYTF	TGTGCCAGCAGTACTGGGTCGCCTTATGGCTACACCTTC
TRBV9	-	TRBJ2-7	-	CASTPDSSEQYF	TGTGCCAGCACTCCCGATTCTAGCGAGCAGTACTTC
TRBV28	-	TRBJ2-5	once	CASRVQETQYF	TGTGCCAGCCGGGTGCAAGAGACCCAGTACTTC
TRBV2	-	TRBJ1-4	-	CASSLTGGPEKLFF	TGTGCCAGCAGCCTGACTGGGGGGCCTGAAAAACTGTTTTTT
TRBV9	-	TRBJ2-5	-	CASSVGASGETQYF	TGTGCCAGCAGCGTAGGTGCGTCAGGGGAGACCCAGTACTTC
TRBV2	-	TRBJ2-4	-	CASCFELAKNIQYF	TGTGCCAGCTGCTTTGAACTAGCCAAAAACATTCAGTACTTC
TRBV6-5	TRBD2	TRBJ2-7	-	CASSGGGRGVYEQYF	TGTGCCAGCAGTGGCGGGGGGCGCGGGGTATACGAGCAGTACTTC
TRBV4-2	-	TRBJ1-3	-	CASSQDGAVSSGNTIYF	TGTGCCAGCAGCCAAGATGGGGCAGTCAGCTCTGGAAACACCATATATTTT
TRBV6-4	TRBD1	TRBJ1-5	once	CASSGPRDRADQPQHF	TGTGCCAGCAGTGGCCCACGGGACAGGGCCGATCAGCCCCAGCATTTT
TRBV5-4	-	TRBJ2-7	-	CASSLPGDLSYEQYF	TGTGCCAGCAGCTTGCCCGGGGACCTCTCCTACGAGCAGTACTTC
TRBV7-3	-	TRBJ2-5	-	CASSLTGRGSRETQYF	TGTGCCAGCAGCTTAACAGGTCGGGGGTCGAGAGAGACCCAGTACTTC
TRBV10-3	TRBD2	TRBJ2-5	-	CAISESSGLAVQETQYF	TGTGCCATCAGTGAGTCGAGTGGACTAGCGGTCCAAGAGACCCAGTACTTC
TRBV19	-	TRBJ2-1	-	CASSRAEDSYNEQFF	TGTGCCAGTAGCCGGGCCGAGGACAGCTACAATGAGCAGTTCTTC
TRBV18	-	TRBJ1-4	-	CASSPTGRPNEKLFF	TGTGCCAGCTCACCAACAGGGCGCCCAAATGAAAAACTGTTTTTT
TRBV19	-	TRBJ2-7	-	CASSPLGTSSYEQYF	TGTGCCAGTAGTCCCCTCGGGACGAGCTCCTACGAGCAGTACTTC
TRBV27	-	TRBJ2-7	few	CASSLAAYSYEQYF	TGTGCCAGCAGTTTAGCGGCCTACAGTTACGAGCAGTACTTC